Included here is one T cell receptor (beta chain) sequence, with context. This CDR3 spans 16 amino acids. Germline CDR1 MDHEN, CDR2 SYDVKM. The germline V and J ends were trimmed by 5 bases and 1 base, with 14 bases remaining between them. Primers for the PCR totalled 60 Vbeta and 13 Jbeta. Repertoires were generated with immunoSEQ multiplex PCR, while TCRdb's copy carries only in-frame clones and drops some. The table gives 30,000 to 35,000 clones; the top ten clones make up 1.9% of it. The entry originates in a study of cytomegalovirus exposure and HLA in healthy donors. The wider study: An earlier analysis found around 100 million unique TCR beta sequences from around 180 million T cells.

Source material: PBMCs. The J gene is TRBJ2-2, the V gene TRBV28; no clear D. This sequence originates from a woman aged 40 to 55 in good health and CMV-seropositive. CDR3 DNA: TGTGCCAGCAGTCCGACCTTCAGGAAGAACACCGGGGAGCTGTTTTTT. It translates to CASSPTFRKNTGELFF.